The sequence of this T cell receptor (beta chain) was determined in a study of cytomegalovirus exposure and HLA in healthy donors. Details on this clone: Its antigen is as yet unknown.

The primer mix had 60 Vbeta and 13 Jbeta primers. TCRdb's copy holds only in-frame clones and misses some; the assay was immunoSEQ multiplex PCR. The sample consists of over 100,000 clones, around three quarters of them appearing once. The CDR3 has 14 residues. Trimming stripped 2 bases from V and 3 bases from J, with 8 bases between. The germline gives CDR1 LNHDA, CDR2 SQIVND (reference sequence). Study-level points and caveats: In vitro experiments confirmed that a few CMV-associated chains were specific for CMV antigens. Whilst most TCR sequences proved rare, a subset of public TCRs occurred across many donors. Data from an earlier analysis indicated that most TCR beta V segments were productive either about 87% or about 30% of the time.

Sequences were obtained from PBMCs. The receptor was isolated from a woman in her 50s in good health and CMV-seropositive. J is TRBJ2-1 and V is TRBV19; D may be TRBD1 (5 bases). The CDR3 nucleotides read TGTGCCAGTAGTATAAGGGGCAGCTACAATGAGCAGTTCTTC. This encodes CASSIRGSYNEQFF.